This TCR beta chain was recovered during a study of type 1 regulatory T cells. About the study: T-allo10 is a Tr1-enriched, alloantigen-specific CD4 T cell product made in vitro.

This clonotype was counted only a few times. The germline gives CDR1 DFQATT, CDR2 SNEGSKA (reference sequence). The CDR3 covers 13 residues. V trimming: 4 bases; J trimming: 4 bases; junction bases outside the gene matches: 1. MiXCR was run by TCRdb on the reads, yielding one entry per CDR3 protein. The data show about 100,000 distinct CDR3 sequences, around a third seen once. This rearrangement joins TRBV20-1 to TRBJ2-5, with 12 bases lining up with TRBD2. The sample taken for sequencing was CD4+ T cells, either the whole sample or a sorted fraction (not recorded which). The origin of this receptor is a human donor in good health. The CDR3 here is CSAKLAGGETQYF. CDR3 nucleotide sequence: TGCAGTGCTAAACTAGCGGGAGGAGAGACCCAGTACTTC.